This T cell receptor (beta chain) derives from a study of T-cell memory formation after mild COVID-19. Looking at the study overall: Largely donor-specific sequence clusters came from a couple of donors. Study-level points and caveats: SARS-CoV-2 specificity was not confirmed for second-wave clones peaking on day 37. Contracting clones from day 15 to 85 had balanced CD4/CD8; later expanders favoured CD4+.

In its sample, this clonotype was seen many times. The antigen remains undetermined. Germline CDR1 SGHTA, CDR2 FQGNSA. V was trimmed by 5 bases and J by 0 bases, leaving 9 bases between them. The CDR3 has 14 residues. Each CDR3 protein gets one entry after TCRdb re-called the 5' RACE reads with MiXCR. Here the sample spans tens of thousands of distinct CDR3 sequences, 9% to 15% being singletons. This chain links TRBV7-2 with TRBJ2-3; D gene ambiguous. The sequencing input was PBMCs or a T cell subset sorted from them (not recorded which). The TCR sequence derives from a man aged 18-30 years who had mild COVID-19 (a few samples of this study predate the infection). Cell type and time point are not known. CDR3 in DNA: TGTGCCAGCAGCCCCTCGGGTAGCACAGATACGCAGTATTTT. It encodes CASSPSGSTDTQYF.